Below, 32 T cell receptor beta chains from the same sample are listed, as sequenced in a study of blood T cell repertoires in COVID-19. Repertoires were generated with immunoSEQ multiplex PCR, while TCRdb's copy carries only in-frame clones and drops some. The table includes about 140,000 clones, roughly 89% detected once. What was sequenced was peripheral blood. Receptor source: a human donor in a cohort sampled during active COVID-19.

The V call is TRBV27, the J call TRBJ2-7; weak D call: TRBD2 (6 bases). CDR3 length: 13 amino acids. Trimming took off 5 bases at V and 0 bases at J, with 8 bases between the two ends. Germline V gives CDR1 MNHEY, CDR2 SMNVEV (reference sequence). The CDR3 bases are TGTGCCAGCAGTGGGGGGAGCTCCTACGAGCAGTACTTC. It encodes CASSGGSSYEQYF.

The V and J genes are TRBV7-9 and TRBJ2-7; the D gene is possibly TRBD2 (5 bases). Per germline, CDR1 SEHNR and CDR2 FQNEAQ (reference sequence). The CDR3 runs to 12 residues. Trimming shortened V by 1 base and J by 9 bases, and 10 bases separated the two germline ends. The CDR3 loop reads CASSLEGRGQYF. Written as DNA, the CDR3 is TGTGCCAGCAGCTTAGAAGGACGGGGGCAGTACTTC.

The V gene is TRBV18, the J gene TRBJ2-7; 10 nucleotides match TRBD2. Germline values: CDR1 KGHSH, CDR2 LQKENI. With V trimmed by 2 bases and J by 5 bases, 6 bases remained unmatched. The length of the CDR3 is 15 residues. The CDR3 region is CASSPSSGRADEQYF. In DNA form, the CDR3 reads TGTGCCAGCTCACCATCCAGCGGGAGGGCCGACGAGCAGTACTTC.

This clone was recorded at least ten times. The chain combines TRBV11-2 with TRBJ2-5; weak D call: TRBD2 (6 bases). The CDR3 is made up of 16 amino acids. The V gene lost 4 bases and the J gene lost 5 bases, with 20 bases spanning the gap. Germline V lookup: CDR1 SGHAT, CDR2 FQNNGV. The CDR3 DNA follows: TGTGCCAGCAGCTCCCCTGGGGAGGAGCCGGGGGAGACCCAGTACTTC. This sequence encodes CASSSPGEEPGETQYF.

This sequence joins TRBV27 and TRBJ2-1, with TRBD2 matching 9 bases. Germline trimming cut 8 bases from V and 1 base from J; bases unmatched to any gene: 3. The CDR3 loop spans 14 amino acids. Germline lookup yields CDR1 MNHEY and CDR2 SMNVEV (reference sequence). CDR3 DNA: TGTGCCAGCTCGGCGGGAGGGTCCTACAATGAGCAGTTCTTC. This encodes CASSAGGSYNEQFF.

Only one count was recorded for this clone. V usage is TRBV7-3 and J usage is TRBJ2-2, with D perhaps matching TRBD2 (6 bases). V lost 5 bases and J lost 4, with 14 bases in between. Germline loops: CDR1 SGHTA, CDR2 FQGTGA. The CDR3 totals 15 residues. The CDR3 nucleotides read TGTGCCAGCAGCCCCTTTGCGGGGACCACCGGGGAGCTGTTTTTT. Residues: CASSPFAGTTGELFF.

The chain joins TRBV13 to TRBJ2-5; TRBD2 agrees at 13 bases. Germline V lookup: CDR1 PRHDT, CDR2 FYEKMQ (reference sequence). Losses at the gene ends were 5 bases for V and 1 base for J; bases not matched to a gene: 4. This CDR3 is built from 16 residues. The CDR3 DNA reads TGTGCCAGCAGCATCCGGACTAGCGGGGGCCAAGAGACCCAGTACTTC. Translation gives CASSIRTSGGQETQYF.

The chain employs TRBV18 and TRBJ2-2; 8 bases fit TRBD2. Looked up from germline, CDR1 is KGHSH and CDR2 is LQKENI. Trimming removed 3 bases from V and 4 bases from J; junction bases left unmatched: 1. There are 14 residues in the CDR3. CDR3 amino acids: CASSPGRGTGELFF. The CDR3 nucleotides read TGTGCCAGCTCACCCGGGAGGGGCACCGGGGAGCTGTTTTTT.

The CDR3 region has the DNA TGTGCCTGGAGTGCCGCGCTGCACTACGAGCAGTACTTC. It translates to CAWSAALHYEQYF. The chain carries TRBV30 and TRBJ2-7; D ambiguous. CDR3 length equals 13 residues. Trimming pared 1 base from V and 3 bases from J, leaving 10 bases between. Germline CDR1 and CDR2: GTSNPN and SVGIG (reference sequence).

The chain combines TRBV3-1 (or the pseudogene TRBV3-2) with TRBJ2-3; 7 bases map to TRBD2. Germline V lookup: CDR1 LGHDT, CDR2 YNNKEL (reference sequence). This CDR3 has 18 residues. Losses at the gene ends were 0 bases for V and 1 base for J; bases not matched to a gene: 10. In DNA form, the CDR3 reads TGTGCCAGCAGCCAAGATGGGTCTAGCGGAGGGGGCACAGATACGCAGTATTTT. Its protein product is CASSQDGSSGGGTDTQYF.

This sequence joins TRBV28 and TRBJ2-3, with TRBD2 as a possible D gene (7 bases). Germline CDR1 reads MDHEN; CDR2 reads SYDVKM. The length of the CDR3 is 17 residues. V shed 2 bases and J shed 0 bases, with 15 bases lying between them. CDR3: CASSLDLGGRSTDTQYF. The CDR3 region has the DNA TGTGCCAGCAGTTTAGACCTGGGGGGGCGGAGCACAGATACGCAGTATTTT.

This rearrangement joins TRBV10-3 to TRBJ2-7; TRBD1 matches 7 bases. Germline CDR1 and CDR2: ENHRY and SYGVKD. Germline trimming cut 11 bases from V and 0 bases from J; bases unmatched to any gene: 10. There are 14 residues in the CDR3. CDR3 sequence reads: CAVSRDSFSYEQYF. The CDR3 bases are TGTGCCGTGAGCCGGGACAGCTTCTCCTACGAGCAGTACTTC.

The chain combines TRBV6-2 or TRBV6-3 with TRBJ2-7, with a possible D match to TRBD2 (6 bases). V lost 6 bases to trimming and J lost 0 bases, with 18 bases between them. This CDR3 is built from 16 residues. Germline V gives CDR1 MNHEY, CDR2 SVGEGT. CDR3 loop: CASSIGRGTVSYEQYF. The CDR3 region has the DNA TGTGCCAGCAGCATCGGGCGTGGGACTGTCTCCTACGAGCAGTACTTC.

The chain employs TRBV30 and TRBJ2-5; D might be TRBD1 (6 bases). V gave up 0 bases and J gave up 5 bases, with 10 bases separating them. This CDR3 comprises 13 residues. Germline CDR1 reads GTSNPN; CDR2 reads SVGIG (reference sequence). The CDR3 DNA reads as TGTGCCTGGAGTGTACAGGGATCGGAGACCCAGTACTTC. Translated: CAWSVQGSETQYF. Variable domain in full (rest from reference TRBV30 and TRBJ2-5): SQTIHQWPATLVQPVGSPLSLECTVEGTSNPNLYWYRQAAGRGLQLLFYSVGIGQISSEVPQNLSASRPQDRQFILSSKKLLLSDSGFYLCAWSVQGSETQYFGPGTRLLVL.

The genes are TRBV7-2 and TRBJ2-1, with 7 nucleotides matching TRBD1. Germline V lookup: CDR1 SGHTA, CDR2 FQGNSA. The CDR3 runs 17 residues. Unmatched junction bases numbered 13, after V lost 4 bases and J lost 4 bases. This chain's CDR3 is CASSSTVTGRFYNEQFF. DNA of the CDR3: TGTGCCAGCAGCTCAACGGTGACAGGGCGGTTTTACAATGAGCAGTTCTTC.

CDR3 in DNA: TGTGCCACCCTGACAGTACGCACCGGGGAGCTGTTTTTT. Protein sequence: CATLTVRTGELFF. The chain is built from TRBV28 and TRBJ2-2, with a possible D match to TRBD1 (5 bases). The V end was cut by 10 bases, the J end by 4 bases, with 13 bases between. This CDR3 has 13 amino acids. Germline assignment: CDR1 MDHEN and CDR2 SYDVKM.

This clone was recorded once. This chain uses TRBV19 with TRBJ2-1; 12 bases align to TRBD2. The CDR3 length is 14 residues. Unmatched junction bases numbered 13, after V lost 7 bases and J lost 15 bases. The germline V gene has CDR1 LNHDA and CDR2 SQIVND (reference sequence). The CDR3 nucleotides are TGTGCCAGTACCCTGCGGGCTAGCGGGAGGGCCCGGTTCTTC. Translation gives CASTLRASGRARFF.

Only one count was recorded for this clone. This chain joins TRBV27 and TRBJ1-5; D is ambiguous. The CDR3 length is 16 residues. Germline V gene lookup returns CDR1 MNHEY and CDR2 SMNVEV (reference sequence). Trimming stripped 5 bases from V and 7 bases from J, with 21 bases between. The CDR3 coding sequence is TGTGCCAGCAGTGGGAGCGCCGGCGACTCGGTCCAGCCCCAGCATTTT. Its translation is CASSGSAGDSVQPQHF.

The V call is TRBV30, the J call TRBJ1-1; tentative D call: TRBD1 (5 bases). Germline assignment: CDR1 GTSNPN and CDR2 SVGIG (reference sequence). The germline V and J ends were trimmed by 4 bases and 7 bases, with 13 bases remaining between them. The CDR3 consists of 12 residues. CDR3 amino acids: CAWTLEGFEAFF. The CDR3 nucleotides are TGTGCCTGGACTCTGGAGGGGTTTGAAGCTTTCTTT.

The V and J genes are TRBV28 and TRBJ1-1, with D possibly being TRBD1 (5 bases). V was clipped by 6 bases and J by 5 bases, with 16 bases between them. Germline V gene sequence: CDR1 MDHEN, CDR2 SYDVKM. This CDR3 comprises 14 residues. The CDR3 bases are TGTGCCAGCAGGCCAACACAGGAGGGGACTGAAGCTTTCTTT. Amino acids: CASRPTQEGTEAFF.

The CDR3 coding sequence is TGCGCCAGCAGCTCACTAGCGGCCGAACCAGATACGCAGTATTTT. It yields the protein CASSSLAAEPDTQYF. The V call is TRBV5-1, the J call TRBJ2-3; 8 nucleotides agree with TRBD2. V trimming: 3 bases; J trimming: 4 bases; junction bases outside the gene matches: 7. The CDR3 totals 15 residues. Germline V lookup: CDR1 SGHRS, CDR2 YFSETQ.

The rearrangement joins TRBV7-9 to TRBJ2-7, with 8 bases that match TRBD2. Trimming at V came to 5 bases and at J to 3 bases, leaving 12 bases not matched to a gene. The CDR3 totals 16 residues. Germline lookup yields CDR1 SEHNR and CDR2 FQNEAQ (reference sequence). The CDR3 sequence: CASSPTFTSGNYEQYF. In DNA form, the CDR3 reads TGTGCCAGCAGCCCCACATTCACTAGCGGAAACTACGAGCAGTACTTC. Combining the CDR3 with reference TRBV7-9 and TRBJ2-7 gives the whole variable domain DTGVSQNPRHKITKRGQNVTFRCDPISEHNRLYWYRQTLGQGPEFLTYFQNEAQLEKSRLLSDRFSAERPKGSFSTLEIQRTEQGDSAMYLCASSPTFTSGNYEQYFGPGTRLTVT.

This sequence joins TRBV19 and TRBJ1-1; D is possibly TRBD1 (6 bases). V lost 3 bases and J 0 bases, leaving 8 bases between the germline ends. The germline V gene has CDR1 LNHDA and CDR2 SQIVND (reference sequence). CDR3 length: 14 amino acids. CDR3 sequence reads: CASSIKGVNTEAFF. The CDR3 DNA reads TGTGCCAGTAGTATTAAGGGGGTGAACACTGAAGCTTTCTTT.

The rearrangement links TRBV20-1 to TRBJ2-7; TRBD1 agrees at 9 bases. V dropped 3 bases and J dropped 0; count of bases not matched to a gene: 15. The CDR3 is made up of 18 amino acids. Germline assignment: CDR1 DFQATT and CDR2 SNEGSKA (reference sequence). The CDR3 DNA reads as TGCAGTGCTAGTCCAACCTACGGGACAGGGAAAAGCTCCTACGAGCAGTACTTC. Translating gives CSASPTYGTGKSSYEQYF.

The CDR3 here is CASSFGVNQPQHF. CDR3 nucleotides: TGTGCCAGTAGTTTCGGGGTTAATCAGCCCCAGCATTTT. This chain connects TRBV19 to TRBJ1-5; D not resolved. Trimming left V 5 bases short and J 4 bases short, with 9 bases between. The CDR3 runs 13 residues. Germline assignment: CDR1 LNHDA and CDR2 SQIVND (reference sequence).

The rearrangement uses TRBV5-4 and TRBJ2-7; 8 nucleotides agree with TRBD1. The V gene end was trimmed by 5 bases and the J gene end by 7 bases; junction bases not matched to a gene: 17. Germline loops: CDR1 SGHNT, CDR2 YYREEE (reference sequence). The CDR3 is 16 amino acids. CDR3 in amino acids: CASRSATGTGGGEQYF. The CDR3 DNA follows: TGTGCCAGCAGATCCGCCACCGGGACAGGAGGGGGAGAGCAGTACTTC.

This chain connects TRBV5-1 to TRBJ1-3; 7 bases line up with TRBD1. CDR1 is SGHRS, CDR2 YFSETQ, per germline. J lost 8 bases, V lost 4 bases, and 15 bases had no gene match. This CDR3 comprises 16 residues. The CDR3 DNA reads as TGCGCCAGCAGCCTACAGGGGCCCACTGGGGGAGACACCATATATTTT. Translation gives CASSLQGPTGGDTIYF.

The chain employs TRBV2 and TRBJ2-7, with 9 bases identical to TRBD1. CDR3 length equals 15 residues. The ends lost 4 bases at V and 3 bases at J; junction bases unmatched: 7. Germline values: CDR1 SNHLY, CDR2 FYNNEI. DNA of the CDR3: TGTGCCAGCAGTGCCCCAGGGACAGGGCACTACGAGCAGTACTTC. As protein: CASSAPGTGHYEQYF.

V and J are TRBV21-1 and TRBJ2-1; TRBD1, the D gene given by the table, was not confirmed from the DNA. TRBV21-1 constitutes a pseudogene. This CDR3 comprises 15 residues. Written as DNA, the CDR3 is TGTGCCAGCAGCAAAGTGGGGGCAGGGGATTGGGAGCAGTTCTTC. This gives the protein CASSKVGAGDWEQFF.

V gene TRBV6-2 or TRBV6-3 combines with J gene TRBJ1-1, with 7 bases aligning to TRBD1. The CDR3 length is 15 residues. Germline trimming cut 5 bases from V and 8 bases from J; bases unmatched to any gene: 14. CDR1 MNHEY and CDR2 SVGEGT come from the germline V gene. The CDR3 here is CASSRTGGAVGEAFF. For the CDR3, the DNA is TGTGCCAGCAGTCGGACAGGAGGGGCGGTGGGGGAAGCTTTCTTT.

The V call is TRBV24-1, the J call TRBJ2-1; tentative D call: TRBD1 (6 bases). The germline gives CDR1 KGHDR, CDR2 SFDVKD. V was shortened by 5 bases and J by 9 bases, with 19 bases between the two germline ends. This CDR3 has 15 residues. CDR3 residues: CATSVGTGSFSEQFF. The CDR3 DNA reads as TGTGCCACCAGTGTCGGTACAGGGTCTTTCAGTGAGCAGTTCTTC.

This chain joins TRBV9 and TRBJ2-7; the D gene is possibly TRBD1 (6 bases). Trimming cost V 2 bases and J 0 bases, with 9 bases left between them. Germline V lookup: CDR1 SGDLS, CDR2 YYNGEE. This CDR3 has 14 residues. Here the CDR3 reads CASSVATGSYEQYF. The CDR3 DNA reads TGTGCCAGCAGCGTCGCGACAGGCTCCTACGAGCAGTACTTC.